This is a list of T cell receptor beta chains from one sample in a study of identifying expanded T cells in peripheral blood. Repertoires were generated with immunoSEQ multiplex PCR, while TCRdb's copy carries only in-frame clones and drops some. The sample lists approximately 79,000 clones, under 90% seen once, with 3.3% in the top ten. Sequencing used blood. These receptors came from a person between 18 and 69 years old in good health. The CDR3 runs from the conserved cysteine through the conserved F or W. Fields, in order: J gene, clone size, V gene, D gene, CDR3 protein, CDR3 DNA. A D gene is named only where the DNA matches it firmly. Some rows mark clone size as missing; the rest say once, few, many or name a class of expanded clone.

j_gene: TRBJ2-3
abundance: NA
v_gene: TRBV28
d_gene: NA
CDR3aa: CASSFPQTVVDTQYF
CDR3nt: TGTGCCAGCAGTTTCCCCCAGACAGTTGTCGATACGCAGTATTTT

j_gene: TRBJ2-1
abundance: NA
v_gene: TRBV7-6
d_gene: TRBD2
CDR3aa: CASSWAPPSGGYNEQFF
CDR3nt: TGTGCCAGCAGCTGGGCCCCTCCTAGCGGGGGCTACAATGAGCAGTTCTTC

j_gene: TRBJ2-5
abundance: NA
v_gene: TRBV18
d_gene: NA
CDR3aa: CASSPPFGSAQETQYF
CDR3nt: TGTGCCAGCTCACCTCCGTTTGGTAGCGCCCAAGAGACCCAGTACTTC

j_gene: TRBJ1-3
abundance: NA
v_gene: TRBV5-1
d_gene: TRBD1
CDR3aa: CASSVRTGTGNTIYF
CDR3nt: TGCGCCAGCAGCGTACGGACAGGTACAGGAAACACCATATATTTT

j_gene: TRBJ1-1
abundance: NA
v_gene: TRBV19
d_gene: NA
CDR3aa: CASSIGPGQGPRFPSNTEAFF
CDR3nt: TGTGCCAGTAGTATAGGCCCGGGACAAGGGCCCCGCTTCCCTTCGAACACTGAAGCTTTCTTT

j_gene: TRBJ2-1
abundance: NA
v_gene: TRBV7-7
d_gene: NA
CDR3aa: CASSLGANNEQFF
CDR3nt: TGTGCTAGCAGCTTAGGGGCTAACAATGAGCAGTTCTTC

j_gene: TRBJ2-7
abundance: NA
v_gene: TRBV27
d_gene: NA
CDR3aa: CASSLRDSTYGEQYF
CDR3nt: TGTGCCAGCAGTTTACGGGACTCGACCTACGGAGAGCAGTACTTC

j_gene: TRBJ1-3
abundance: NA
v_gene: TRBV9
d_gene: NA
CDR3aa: CASSVGPGHSGNTIYF
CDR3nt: TGTGCCAGCAGCGTGGGGCCAGGGCATTCTGGAAACACCATATATTTT

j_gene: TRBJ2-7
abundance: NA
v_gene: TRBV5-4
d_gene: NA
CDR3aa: CASSLDGHYEQYF
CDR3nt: TGTGCCAGCAGCCTGGACGGTCACTACGAGCAGTACTTC

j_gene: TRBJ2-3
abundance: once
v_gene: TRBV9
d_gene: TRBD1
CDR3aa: CASSGGTGGTDTQYF
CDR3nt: TGTGCCAGCAGCGGAGGGACAGGGGGCACAGATACGCAGTATTTT

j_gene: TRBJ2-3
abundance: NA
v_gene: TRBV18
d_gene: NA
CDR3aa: CASSPTAAGRFTDTQYF
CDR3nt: TGTGCCAGCTCACCAACGGCGGCGGGGAGGTTTACAGATACGCAGTATTTT

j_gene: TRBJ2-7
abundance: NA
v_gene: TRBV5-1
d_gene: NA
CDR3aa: CASSSDRNEQYF
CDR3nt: TGCGCCAGCAGCTCGGACAGAAACGAGCAGTACTTC

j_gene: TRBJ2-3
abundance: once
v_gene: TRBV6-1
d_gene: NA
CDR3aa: CASSGLTRTSTDTQYF
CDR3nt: TGTGCCAGCAGTGGTTTGACGAGGACTAGCACAGATACGCAGTATTTT

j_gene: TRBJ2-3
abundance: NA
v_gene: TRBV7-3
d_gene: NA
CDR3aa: CASSIKGGDSQYF
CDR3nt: TGTGCCAGCAGCATAAAAGGGGGTGATTCGCAGTATTTT

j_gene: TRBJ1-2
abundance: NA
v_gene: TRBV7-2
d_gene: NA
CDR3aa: CASRNQNYYGYTF
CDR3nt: TGTGCCAGCAGAAATCAGAACTACTATGGCTACACCTTC

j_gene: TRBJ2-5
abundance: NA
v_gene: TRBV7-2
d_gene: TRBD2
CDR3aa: CASSLGRERETQYF
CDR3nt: TGTGCCAGCAGCTTAGGGCGGGAGCGGGAGACCCAGTACTTC

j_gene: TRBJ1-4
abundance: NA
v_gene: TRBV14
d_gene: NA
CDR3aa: CASSQGAYEKLFF
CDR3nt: TGTGCCAGCAGCCAAGGGGCTTATGAAAAACTGTTTTTT

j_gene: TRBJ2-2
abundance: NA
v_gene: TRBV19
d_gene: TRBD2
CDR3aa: CASSIVWSSGGYQNTGELFF
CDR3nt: TGTGCCAGTAGTATAGTTTGGTCTAGCGGGGGGTATCAGAACACCGGGGAGCTGTTTTTT

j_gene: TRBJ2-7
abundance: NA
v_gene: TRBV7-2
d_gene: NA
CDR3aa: CASSSGAYEQYF
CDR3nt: TGTGCCAGCAGCTCCGGCGCCTACGAGCAGTACTTC

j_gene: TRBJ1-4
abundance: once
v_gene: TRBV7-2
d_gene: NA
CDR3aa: CASSLIRGTNEKLFF
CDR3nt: TGTGCCAGCAGCTTAATCCGGGGGACTAATGAAAAACTGTTTTTT

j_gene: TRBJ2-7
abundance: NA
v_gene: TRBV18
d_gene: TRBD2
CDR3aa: CASSPGLAGTYEQYF
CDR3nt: TGTGCCAGCTCACCAGGACTAGCGGGAACCTACGAGCAGTACTTC

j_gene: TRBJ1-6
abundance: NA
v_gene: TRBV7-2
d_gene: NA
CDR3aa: CASSHRNSPLHF
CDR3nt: TGTGCCAGCAGCCATAGGAATTCACCCCTCCACTTT

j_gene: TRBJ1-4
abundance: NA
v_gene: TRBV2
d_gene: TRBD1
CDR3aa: CASSWTGRDEKLFF
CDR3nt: TGTGCCAGCAGTTGGACAGGGCGGGACGAAAAACTGTTTTTT

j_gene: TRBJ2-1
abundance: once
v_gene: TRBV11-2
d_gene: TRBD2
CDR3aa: CASSPQRRLTSGNNEQFF
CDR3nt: TGTGCCAGCAGCCCACAAAGGAGGCTGACTAGCGGGAACAATGAGCAGTTCTTC

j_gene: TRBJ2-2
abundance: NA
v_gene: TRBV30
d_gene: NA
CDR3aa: CAWSVYSRELFF
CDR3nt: TGTGCCTGGAGTGTCTACTCCCGGGAGCTGTTTTTT

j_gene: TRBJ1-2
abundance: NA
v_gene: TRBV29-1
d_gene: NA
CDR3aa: CSVYVTEGYTF
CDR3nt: TGCAGCGTGTACGTCACCGAGGGCTACACCTTC

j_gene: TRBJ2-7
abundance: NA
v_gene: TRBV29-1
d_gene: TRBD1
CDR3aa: CSVGQGSFGEQYF
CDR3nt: TGCAGCGTAGGACAGGGAAGTTTCGGCGAGCAGTACTTC

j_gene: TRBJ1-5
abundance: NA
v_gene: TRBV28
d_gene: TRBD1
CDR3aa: CASSSYRGYQPQHF
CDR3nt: TGTGCCAGCAGTTCCTACAGGGGGTATCAGCCCCAGCATTTT

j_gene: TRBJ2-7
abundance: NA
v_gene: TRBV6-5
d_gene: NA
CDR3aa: CASSYTIYEQYF
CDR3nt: TGTGCCAGCAGTTACACCATCTACGAGCAGTACTTC

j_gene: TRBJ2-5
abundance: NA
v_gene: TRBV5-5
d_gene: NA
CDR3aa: CASSRGPREETQYF
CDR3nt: TGTGCCAGCAGCCGGGGCCCCAGGGAAGAGACCCAGTACTTC

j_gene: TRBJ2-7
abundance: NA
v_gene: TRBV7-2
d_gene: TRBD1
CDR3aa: CASSLTGTYEQYF
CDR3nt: TGTGCCAGCAGCTTGACAGGGACATACGAGCAGTACTTC

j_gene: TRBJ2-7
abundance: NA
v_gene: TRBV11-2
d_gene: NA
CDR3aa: CASSLAGALYEQYF
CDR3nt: TGTGCCAGCAGCTTAGCGGGGGCCCTCTACGAGCAGTACTTC

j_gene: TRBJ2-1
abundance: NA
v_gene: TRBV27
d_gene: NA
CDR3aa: CASRADSSSYNEQFF
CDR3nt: TGTGCCAGCAGGGCCGACTCGAGCTCCTACAATGAGCAGTTCTTC

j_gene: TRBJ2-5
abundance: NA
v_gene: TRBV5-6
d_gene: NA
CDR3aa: CASSLKETQYF
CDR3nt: TGTGCCAGCAGCTTGAAAGAGACCCAGTACTTC

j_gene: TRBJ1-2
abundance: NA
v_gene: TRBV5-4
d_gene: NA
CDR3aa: CASSLVTQGFGYGYTF
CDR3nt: TGTGCCAGCAGCTTGGTAACTCAGGGTTTTGGGTATGGCTACACCTTC

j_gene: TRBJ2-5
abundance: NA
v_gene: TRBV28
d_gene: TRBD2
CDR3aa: CASSLRGGRLQETQYF
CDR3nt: TGTGCCAGCAGTTTACGCGGCGGGAGGTTGCAAGAGACCCAGTACTTC

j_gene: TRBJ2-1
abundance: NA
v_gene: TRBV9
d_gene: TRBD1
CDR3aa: CASSARTGGSDEQFF
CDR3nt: TGTGCCAGCAGCGCCAGGACAGGGGGCTCAGATGAGCAGTTCTTC

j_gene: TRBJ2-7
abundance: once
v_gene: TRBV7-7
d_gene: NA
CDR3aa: CASSFVRTVVFYEQYF
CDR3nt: TGTGCCAGCAGCTTCGTTAGGACAGTCGTTTTTTACGAGCAGTACTTC

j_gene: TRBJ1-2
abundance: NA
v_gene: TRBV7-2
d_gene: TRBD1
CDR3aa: CASSEGQGYGYTF
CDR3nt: TGTGCCAGCAGTGAAGGACAGGGCTATGGCTACACCTTC

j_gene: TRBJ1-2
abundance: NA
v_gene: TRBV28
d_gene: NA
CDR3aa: CASNPPSYNYGYTF
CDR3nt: TGTGCCAGCAATCCACCCAGTTATAACTATGGCTACACCTTC

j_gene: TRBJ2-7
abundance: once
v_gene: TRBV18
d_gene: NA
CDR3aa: CASSPRGAVKGNEQYF
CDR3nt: TGTGCCAGCTCACCGCGAGGAGCGGTTAAGGGAAACGAGCAGTACTTC

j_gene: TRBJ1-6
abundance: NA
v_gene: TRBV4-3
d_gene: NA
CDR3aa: CASSQGPYNSPLHF
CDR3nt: TGCGCCAGCAGCCAGGGCCCCTATAATTCACCCCTCCACTTT

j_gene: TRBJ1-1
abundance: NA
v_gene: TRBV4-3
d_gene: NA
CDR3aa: CASSLDGGWLGTEAFF
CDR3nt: TGCGCCAGCAGCCTCGATGGCGGGTGGTTAGGAACTGAAGCTTTCTTT

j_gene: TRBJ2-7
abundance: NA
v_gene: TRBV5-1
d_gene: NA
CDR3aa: CASRKEQGYEQYF
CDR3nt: TGCGCCAGCAGAAAAGAACAGGGCTACGAGCAGTACTTC

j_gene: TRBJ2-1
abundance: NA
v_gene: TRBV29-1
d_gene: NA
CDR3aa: CSVTTSYSYNEQFF
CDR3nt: TGCAGCGTAACGACTTCTTACTCCTACAATGAGCAGTTCTTC

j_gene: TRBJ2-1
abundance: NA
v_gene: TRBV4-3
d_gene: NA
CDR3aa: CASSQATTIHLPTRGMDEQFF
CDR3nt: TGCGCCAGCAGCCAAGCTACCACCATCCACCTCCCGACACGGGGTATGGATGAGCAGTTCTTC

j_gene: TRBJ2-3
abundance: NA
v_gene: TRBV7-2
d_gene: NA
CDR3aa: CASSSTGSTDTQYF
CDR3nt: TGTGCCAGCAGCTCAACAGGGTCCACAGATACGCAGTATTTT